The 9 T cell receptor beta chains listed next were all sequenced from one sample in a study of T cells in Graves' hyperthyroidism and ophthalmopathy. TCR beta CDR3 regions were amplified from RNA transcripts. An initial round of RT-PCR targeting the TCR CDR3 relied on the HTBI primer set. TCRdb itself ran the multiplex PCR reads through MiXCR, one entry per CDR3 protein. The repertoire has approximately 400,000 distinct CDR3 sequences, about 19% of them found once; the top ten carry about 3.7%. Sequenced sample: blood. Receptors were obtained from a woman between 18 and 30 years old with Graves' hyperthyroidism.

The chain has TRBV4-1 and TRBJ1-6, with 9 nucleotides matching TRBD1. V lost 1 base and J lost 0; bases outside the gene matches: 13. Germline CDR1 MGHRA, CDR2 YSYEKL. The CDR3 is made up of 21 amino acids. The CDR3 DNA is TGCGCCAGCAGCCAAGGGACAGGGGTCCTGACGATTAGCTCCTATAATTCACCCCTCCACTTT. This sequence encodes CASSQGTGVLTISSYNSPLHF.

The V and J genes are TRBV27 and TRBJ1-2, with D unresolved. The ends were cut back, 5 bases at V and 6 bases at J, with 13 bases in the middle. The length of the CDR3 is 13 residues. CDR1 and CDR2 from the germline V gene are MNHEY and SMNVEV (reference sequence). CDR3 in amino acids: CASSLRPGHGYTF. The DNA for the CDR3 is TGTGCCAGCAGTCTCCGACCGGGCCATGGCTACACCTTC.

The chain employs TRBV6-5 and TRBJ1-2, with 10 bases aligning to TRBD1. This CDR3 is built from 14 residues. CDR1 is MNHEY, CDR2 SVGAGI, per germline. Unmatched junction bases numbered 4, after V lost 2 bases and J lost 7 bases. CDR3 protein: CASSYDRGPVGYTF. The CDR3 DNA reads as TGTGCCAGCAGTTACGACAGGGGGCCTGTTGGCTACACCTTC.

This clonotype was observed at least ten times. The chain joins TRBV9 to TRBJ2-5; TRBD2 aligns across 9 bases. The V and J ends lost 0 bases and 5 bases, in that order; junction bases with no gene match: 5. The CDR3 is 15 amino acids. Germline V gene lookup returns CDR1 SGDLS and CDR2 YYNGEE. The CDR3 spells CASSVGSGGGETQYF. For the CDR3, the DNA is TGTGCCAGCAGCGTAGGTAGCGGGGGCGGGGAGACCCAGTACTTC. Combining the CDR3 with reference TRBV9 and TRBJ2-5 gives the whole variable domain DSGVTQTPKHLITATGQRVTLRCSPRSGDLSVYWYQQSLDQGLQFLIQYYNGEERAKGNILERFSAQQFPDLHSELNLSSLELGDSALYFCASSVGSGGGETQYFGPGTRLLVL.

At least ten counts were recorded for this clonotype. The chain combines TRBV6-1 with TRBJ1-5, with D unclear. This CDR3 comprises 14 residues. V dropped 8 bases and J dropped 0 bases, with 11 bases sitting between them. The germline V gene encodes CDR1 MNHNS and CDR2 SASEGT. The CDR3 region is CASGRTYSNQPQHF. The CDR3 DNA reads as TGTGCCAGCGGACGGACCTATAGCAATCAGCCCCAGCATTTT.

There are many counts of this clonotype. The chain couples TRBV12-3 or TRBV12-4 to TRBJ1-2; D gene uncertain. Trimming took 7 bases from V and 5 from J, leaving 11 bases between them. The CDR3 has 12 residues. CDR3 region: CASKASWYGYTF. DNA of the CDR3: TGTGCCAGCAAGGCCAGCTGGTATGGCTACACCTTC.

This clonotype showed up many times. The chain combines TRBV6-1 with TRBJ1-2; D is unclear. The CDR3 runs 18 residues. CDR1 is MNHNS, CDR2 SASEGT, per germline. Trimming took off 1 base at V and 3 bases at J, with 21 bases between the two ends. DNA of the CDR3: TGTGCCAGCAGTGAAGAAATTGGGATGCGGCCAATTTACTATGGCTACACCTTC. Its protein product is CASSEEIGMRPIYYGYTF.

The chain combines TRBV6-2 or TRBV6-3 with TRBJ2-7; no reliable D call. Germline CDR1 is MNHEY and CDR2 is SVGEGT. The CDR3 extends over 16 amino acids. The V end lost 5 bases, the J end lost 0 bases, and 17 bases lay between the germline ends. The CDR3 loop reads CASSPRSERDSYEQYF. Written as DNA, the CDR3 is TGTGCCAGCAGTCCCCGTTCGGAAAGGGACTCCTACGAGCAGTACTTC.

This chain joins TRBV4-1 and TRBJ1-2; 7 bases match TRBD1. The CDR3 consists of 14 residues. CDR1 and CDR2 from the germline V gene are MGHRA and YSYEKL. J lost 8 bases, V lost 3 bases, and 9 bases had no gene match. The CDR3 here is CASSHQDRVHGYTF. As DNA, the CDR3 is TGCGCCAGCAGCCACCAAGACAGGGTCCACGGCTACACCTTC.